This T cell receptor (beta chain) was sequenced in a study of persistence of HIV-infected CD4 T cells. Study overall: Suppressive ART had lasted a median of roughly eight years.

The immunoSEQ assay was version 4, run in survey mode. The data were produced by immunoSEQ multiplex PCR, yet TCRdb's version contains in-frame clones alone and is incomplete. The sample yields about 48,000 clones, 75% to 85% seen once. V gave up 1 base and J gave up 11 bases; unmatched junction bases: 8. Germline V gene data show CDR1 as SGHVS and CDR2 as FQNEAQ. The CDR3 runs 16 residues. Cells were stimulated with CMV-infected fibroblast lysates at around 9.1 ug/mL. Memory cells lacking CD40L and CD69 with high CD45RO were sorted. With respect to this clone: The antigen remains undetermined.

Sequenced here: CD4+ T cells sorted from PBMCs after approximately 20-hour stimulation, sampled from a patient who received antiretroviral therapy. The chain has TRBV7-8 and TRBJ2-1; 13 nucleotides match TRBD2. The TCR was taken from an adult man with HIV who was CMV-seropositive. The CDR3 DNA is TGTGCCAGCAGCTTAGGTGAGGGACTAGCGGGGATGAAGCAGTTCTTC. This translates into CASSLGEGLAGMKQFF.